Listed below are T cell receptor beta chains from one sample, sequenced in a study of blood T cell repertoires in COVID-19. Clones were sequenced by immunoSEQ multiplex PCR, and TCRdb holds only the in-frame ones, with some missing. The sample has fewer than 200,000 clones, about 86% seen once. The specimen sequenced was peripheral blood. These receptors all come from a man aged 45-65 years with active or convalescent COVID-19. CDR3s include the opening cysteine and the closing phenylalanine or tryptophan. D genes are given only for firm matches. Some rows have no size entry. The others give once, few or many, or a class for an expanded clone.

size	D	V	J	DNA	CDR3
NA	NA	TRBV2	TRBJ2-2	TGTGCCAGCAGTCGCGGGCTGAACACCGGGGAGCTGTTTTTT	CASSRGLNTGELFF
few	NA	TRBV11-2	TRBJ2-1	TGTGCCAGCAGCTTAGATCGAAGCGCCTACAATGAGCAGTTCTTC	CASSLDRSAYNEQFF
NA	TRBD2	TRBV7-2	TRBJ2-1	TGTGCCAGCAGCTTCCCTAGCGGGGCGTACAATGAGCAGTTCTTC	CASSFPSGAYNEQFF
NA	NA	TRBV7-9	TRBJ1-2	TGTGCCAGCAGCTTAGGGCCAGGGTACGAGAATGGCTACACCTTC	CASSLGPGYENGYTF
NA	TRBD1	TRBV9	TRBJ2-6	TGTGCCAGCAGCTTCCTGGGACAGGGGGGAAAGTTTGGGGCCAACGTCCTGACTTTC	CASSFLGQGGKFGANVLTF
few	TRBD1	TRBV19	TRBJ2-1	TGTGCCAGTAGTAAGGGGGGACAGGGGCAAGCGGGTGAGCAGTTCTTC	CASSKGGQGQAGEQFF
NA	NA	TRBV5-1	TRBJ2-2	TGCGCCAGCAGCCTGAAACGGGACACCGGGGAGCTGTTTTTT	CASSLKRDTGELFF
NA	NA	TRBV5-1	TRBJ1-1	TGCGCCAGCAGCTTTGAGGGAATGAACACTGAAGCTTTCTTT	CASSFEGMNTEAFF
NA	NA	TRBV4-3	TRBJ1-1	TGCGCCAGCAGCAAGGACAAGGGTGAAGCTTTCTTT	CASSKDKGEAFF
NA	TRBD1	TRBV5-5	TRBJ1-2	TGTGCCAGCAGCAACCAACAGGGGATCGGGTATGGCTACACCTTC	CASSNQQGIGYGYTF
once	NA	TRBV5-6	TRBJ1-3	TGTGCCAGCAGCTGGCCAGGGGTGACTGGAAACACCATATATTTT	CASSWPGVTGNTIYF
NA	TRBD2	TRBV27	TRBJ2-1	TGTGCCAGCAGTGAGAGCAGACTAGCGGGCGTCAATGAGCAGTTCTTC	CASSESRLAGVNEQFF
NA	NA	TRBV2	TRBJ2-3	TGTGCCAGCACGGAGGATACAGATACGCAGTATTTT	CASTEDTDTQYF
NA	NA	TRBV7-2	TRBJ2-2	TGTGCCAGCAGCTTTGAGCCCGTCGGGGAGCTGTTTTTT	CASSFEPVGELFF
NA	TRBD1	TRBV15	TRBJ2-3	TGTGCCACCAGCAGAGGCAGGGGGCCAGATACGCAGTATTTT	CATSRGRGPDTQYF
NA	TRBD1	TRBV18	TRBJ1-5	TGTGCCAGCTCACCAGGGACAGGGATTAATCAGCCCCAGCATTTT	CASSPGTGINQPQHF
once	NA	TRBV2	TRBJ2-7	TGTGCCAGCAGTGTACAAGGCAGGTTAAACGAGCAGTACTTC	CASSVQGRLNEQYF
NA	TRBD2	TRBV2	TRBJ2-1	TGTGCCACTAGCGGAAACAATGAGCAGTTCTTC	CATSGNNEQFF
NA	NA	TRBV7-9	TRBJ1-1	TGTGCCAGCAGCTCAGGGGTGTGGGACACTGAAGCTTTCTTT	CASSSGVWDTEAFF
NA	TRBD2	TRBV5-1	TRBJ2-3	TGCGCCAGCAGCTTGGAGGAGCGGGAGGATTCAGATACGCAGTATTTT	CASSLEEREDSDTQYF
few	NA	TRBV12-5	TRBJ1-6	TGTGCTAGTGGCCTAAAAAGAGATTCACCCCTCCACTTT	CASGLKRDSPLHF
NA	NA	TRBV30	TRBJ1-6	TGTGCCTGGAGTATGGGGAGGGTAGATTCACCCCTCCACTTT	CAWSMGRVDSPLHF
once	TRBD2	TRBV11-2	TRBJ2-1	TGTGCCAGCAGCCTAGCGGGAGTATACAATGAGCAGTTCTTC	CASSLAGVYNEQFF
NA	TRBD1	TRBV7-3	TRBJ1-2	TGTGCCAGCAGCCCCACGGGACAGGAGAACTATGGCTACACCTTC	CASSPTGQENYGYTF
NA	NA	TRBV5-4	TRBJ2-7	TGTGCCAGCAGCGCCAGGACAGAAAATCGTGAGCAGTACTTC	CASSARTENREQYF
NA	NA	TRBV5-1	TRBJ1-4	TGCGCCAGCAGCTTAACAGGGTCGTCTAATGAAAAACTGTTTTTT	CASSLTGSSNEKLFF
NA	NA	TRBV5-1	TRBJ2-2	TGCGCCAGCTGTGAGGGAGCGAACACCGGGGAGCTGTTTTTT	CASCEGANTGELFF
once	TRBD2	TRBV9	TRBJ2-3	TGTGCCAGCAGCGTAGGATCTAGCGGGACTACAGATACGCAGTATTTT	CASSVGSSGTTDTQYF
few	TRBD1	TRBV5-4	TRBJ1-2	TGTGCCAGCAGCTCCGGACAGGGGAGGGGATACTCCTATGGCTACACCTTC	CASSSGQGRGYSYGYTF
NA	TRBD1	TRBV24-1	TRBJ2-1	TGTGCCACCAGTGATTCAGGACAGGGGGCACACAATGAGCAGTTCTTC	CATSDSGQGAHNEQFF
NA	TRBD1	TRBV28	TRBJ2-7	TGTGCCAGCAGACCCGGACAGGTCACCTACGAGCAGTACTTC	CASRPGQVTYEQYF
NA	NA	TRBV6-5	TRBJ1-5	TGTGCCAGCAGTACAGACATGGCGAACAATCAGCCCCAGCATTTT	CASSTDMANNQPQHF
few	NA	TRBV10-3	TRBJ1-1	TGTGCCATCAGTGATGCCGGGCGGGGGAACACTGAAGCTTTCTTT	CAISDAGRGNTEAFF
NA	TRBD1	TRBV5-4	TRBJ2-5	TGTGCCAGCACCCTTGGACAGGGCGGGGAGACCCAGTACTTC	CASTLGQGGETQYF
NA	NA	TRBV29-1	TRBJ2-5	TGCAGCGTTGGGGCGTCAGGGGTAGGCGAAGAGACCCAGTACTTC	CSVGASGVGEETQYF
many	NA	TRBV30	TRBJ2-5	TGTGCCAGTGACAAGCCGAACCAAGAGACCCAGTACTTC	CASDKPNQETQYF
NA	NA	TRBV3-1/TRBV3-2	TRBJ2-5	TGTGCCAGCAGCCAAGGCCTAATCCGGGAGACCCAGTACTTC	CASSQGLIRETQYF
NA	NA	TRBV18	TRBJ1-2	TGTGCCAGCTCACCCGACAGTTCCTATGGCTACACCTTC	CASSPDSSYGYTF
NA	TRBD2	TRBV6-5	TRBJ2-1	TGTGCCAGCAGCCCATCGGGACTAGGGCAGAATGAGCAGTTCTTC	CASSPSGLGQNEQFF
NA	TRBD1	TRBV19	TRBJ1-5	TGTGCCAGTAGTAGCGGGACAGGGAGTAGCAATCAGCCCCAGCATTTT	CASSSGTGSSNQPQHF
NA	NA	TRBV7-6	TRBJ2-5	TGTGCCAGCAGCTTAGCGCTACTAGAGGATGAGACCCAGTACTTC	CASSLALLEDETQYF
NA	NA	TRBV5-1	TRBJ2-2	TGCGCCAGCAGCTCCTCCGGGTCGAACACCGGGGAGCTGTTTTTT	CASSSSGSNTGELFF
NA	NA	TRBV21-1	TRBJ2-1	TGTGCCAGCAGCAAAACCCTACTGGACAGGGGGGCCTACAATGAGCAGTTCTTC	CASSKTLLDRGAYNEQFF
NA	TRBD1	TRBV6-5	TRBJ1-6	TGTGCCAGCAAAAGGGGACAGGGGGTACCCCCCCTCCACTTT	CASKRGQGVPPLHF
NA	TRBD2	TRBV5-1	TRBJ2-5	TGCGCCAGCAGCTTTACCTTAGGGACTAGCGGGGGAGAGACCCAGTACTTC	CASSFTLGTSGGETQYF
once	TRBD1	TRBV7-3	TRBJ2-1	TGTGCCAGCAGCTCTCCGGGACAGGGGCTTCTGTTCTTC	CASSSPGQGLLFF
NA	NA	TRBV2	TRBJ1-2	TGTGCCAGCAGGGGACTCAGAGAGAATGGCTACACCTTC	CASRGLRENGYTF
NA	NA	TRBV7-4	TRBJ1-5	TGTGCCAGCAGCCCCCGGGCAGGGGCTAGCAATCAGCCCCAGCATTTT	CASSPRAGASNQPQHF
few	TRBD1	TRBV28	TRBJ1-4	TGTGCCAGCAGTTTGAGTACAGGGGGTAAAAAACTGTTTTTT	CASSLSTGGKKLFF
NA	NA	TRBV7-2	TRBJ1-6	TGTGCCAGCAGCTTTTTCGGGGGCTATAATTCACCCCTCCACTTT	CASSFFGGYNSPLHF
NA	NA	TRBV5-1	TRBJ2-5	TGCGCCAGCGGCCCGCCCAGGGGTTCCCAAGAGACCCAGTACTTC	CASGPPRGSQETQYF
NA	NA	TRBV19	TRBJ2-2	TGTGCCAGTAGTATGGGGGGTGTGTCCACCGGGGAGCTGTTTTTT	CASSMGGVSTGELFF
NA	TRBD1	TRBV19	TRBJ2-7	TGTGCCAGTAGTATTAAGGGACAGGGATACTACGAGCAGTACTTC	CASSIKGQGYYEQYF
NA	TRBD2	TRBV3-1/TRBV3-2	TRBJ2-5	TGTGCCAGCAGCCGAGCGGGGGGGCCCCAAGAGACCCAGTACTTC	CASSRAGGPQETQYF
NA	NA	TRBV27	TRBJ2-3	TGTGCCAGTACCGCCCGGGGGGCCGCAGATACGCAGTATTTT	CASTARGAADTQYF
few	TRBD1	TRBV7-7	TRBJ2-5	TGTGCCAGCAGCCGGGACAGGGTGGATGGCGAGACCCAGTACTTC	CASSRDRVDGETQYF
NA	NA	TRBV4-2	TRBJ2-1	TGTGCCAGCAGCCAAGAAACAGGGCTTTCCTACAATGAGCAGTTCTTC	CASSQETGLSYNEQFF
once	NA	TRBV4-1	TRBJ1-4	TGCGCCAGCAGCCCTCAACCCGGGGGTCCCAGTGAAAAACTGTTTTTT	CASSPQPGGPSEKLFF
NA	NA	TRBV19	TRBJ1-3	TGTGCCAGTAGTTCTTTGGGGGCGCTTGGAAACACCATATATTTT	CASSSLGALGNTIYF